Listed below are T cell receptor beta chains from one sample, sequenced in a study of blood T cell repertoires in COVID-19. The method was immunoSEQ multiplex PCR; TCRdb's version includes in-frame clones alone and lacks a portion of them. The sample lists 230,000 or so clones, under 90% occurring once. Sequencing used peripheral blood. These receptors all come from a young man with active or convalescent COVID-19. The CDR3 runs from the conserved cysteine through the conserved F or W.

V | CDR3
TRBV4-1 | CASRQGSNEKLFF
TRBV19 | CASSMTGGYEQYF
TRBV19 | CASSITSGSSGDTQYF
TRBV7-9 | CASSSSRSDTEAFF
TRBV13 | CASSLRAGGNQPQHF
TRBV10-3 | CAIREQGVSEAFF
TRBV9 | CASSINTDTQYF
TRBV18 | CASSRTGGRDIQYF
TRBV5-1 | CASSSQGVGTEAFF
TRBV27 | CASRRGNQPQHF
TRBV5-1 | CASSLGAGEDTQYF
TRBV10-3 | CATGLADQLYEQYF
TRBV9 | CASSPRDRPNTGELFF
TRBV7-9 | CASSSLPPYEQYF
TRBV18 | CASSPGQGNEKLFF
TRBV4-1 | CASSLRQGQPNTGELFF
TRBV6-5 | CASSYSGTGTGELFF
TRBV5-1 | CASRWTSGSPNTGELFF
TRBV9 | CASSSGVSSYNEQFF
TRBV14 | CASSQDPRTEAFF
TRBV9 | CASSPKGASGGRYNEQFF
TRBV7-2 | CASSRGHGTYEQYF
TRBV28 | CASSFGRNTEAFF
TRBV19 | CASSIRPGQPNFLSTEAFF
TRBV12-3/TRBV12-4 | CASGRLAANTQYF
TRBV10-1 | CASSPGTSAGYGYTF
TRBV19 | CASSMGAPGKAGNTIYF
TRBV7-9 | CASSVAGAGELFF
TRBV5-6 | CASSWGQKALYGYTF
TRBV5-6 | CASSLSRGTTQYF
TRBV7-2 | CASSLTGSNSPLHF
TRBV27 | CASSLSPNNEQFF
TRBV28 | CASSLTGAGQKSAIYF
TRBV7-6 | CASSLAGFPSGAQHF
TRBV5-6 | CASSWGGTQPQHF
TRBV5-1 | CASSPTSGGYNEQFF
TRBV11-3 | CASSSEGGTTDTQYF
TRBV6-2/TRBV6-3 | CASSPSIDEQFF
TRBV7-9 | CASSLSGTGAGETQYF
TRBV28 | CASSLDSTVF
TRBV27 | CASRNRGGYEQYF
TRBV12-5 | CASGLTLTGGTNTEAFF
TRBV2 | CASTPVSNTGELFF
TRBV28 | CASTLDLRVNTEAFF
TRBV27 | CASSSQGGNSPLHF
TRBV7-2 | CASSTWTGGNGYTF
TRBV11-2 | CASSLGPSKTSTYEQYF
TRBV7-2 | CASSLGQARDGYTF
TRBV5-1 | CASRPIPQQSTEAFF
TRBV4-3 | CASSGRGGGGDEQFF
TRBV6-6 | CASSRAEGYNSPLHF
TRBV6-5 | CASSYSRTRSITEAFF
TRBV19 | CASSSVVNTGELFF
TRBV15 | CATSGRDRPYNEQFF
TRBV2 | CASNPGGRSYNEQFF
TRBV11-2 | CASSLTKRTFRDSVPEQFF
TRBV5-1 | CASSLGAPNEKLFF
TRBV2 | CATGQGLSLNQPQHF
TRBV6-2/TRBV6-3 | CASSYISRQETQYF
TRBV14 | CASSQEGVVKRHQETQYF